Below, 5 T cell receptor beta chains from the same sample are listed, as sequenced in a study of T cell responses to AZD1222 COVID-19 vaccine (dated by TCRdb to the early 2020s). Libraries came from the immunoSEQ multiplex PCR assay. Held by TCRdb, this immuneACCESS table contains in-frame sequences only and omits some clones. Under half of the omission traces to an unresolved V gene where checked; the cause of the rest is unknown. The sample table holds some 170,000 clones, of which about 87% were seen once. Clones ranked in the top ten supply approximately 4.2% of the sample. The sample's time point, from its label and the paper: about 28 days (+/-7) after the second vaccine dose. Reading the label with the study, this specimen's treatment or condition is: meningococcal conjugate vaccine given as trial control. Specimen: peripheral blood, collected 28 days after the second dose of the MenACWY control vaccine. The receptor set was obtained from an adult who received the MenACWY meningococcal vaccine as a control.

CDR3 loop: CASSTQGPFEAFF. CDR3 DNA sequence: TGTGCCAGCAGTACACAGGGACCCTTTGAAGCTTTCTTT. The V gene is TRBV28, the J gene TRBJ1-1, with D possibly being TRBD1 (6 bases). V lost 5 bases and J 7 bases, leaving 14 bases between the germline ends. CDR1 and CDR2 (germline): MDHEN, SYDVKM. This CDR3 spans 13 amino acids.

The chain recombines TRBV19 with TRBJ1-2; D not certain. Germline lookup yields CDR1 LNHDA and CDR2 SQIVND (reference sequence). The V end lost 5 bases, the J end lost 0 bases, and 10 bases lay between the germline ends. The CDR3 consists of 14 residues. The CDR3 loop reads CASSVAQTNYGYTF. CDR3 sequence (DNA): TGTGCCAGTAGTGTCGCACAGACTAACTATGGCTACACCTTC.

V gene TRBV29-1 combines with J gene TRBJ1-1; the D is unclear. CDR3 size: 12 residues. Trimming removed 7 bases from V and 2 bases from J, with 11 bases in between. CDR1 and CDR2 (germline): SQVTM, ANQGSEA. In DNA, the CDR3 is TGCAGCGCACGCCCAGGTAACACTGAAGCTTTCTTT. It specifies CSARPGNTEAFF.

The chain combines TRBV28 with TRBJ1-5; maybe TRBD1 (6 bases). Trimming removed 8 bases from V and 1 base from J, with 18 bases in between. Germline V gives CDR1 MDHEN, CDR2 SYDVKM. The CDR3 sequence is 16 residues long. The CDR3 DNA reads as TGTGCCAGCGGTTGGAAGGGAGGGGGGAGCAATCAGCCCCAGCATTTT. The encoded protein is CASGWKGGGSNQPQHF.

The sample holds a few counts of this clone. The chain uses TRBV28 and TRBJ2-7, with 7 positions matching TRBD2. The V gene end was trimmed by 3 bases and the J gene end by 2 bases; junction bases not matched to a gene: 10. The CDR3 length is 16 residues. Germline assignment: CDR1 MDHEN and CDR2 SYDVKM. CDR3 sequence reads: CASSFLRGDVTYEQYF. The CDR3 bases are TGTGCCAGCAGTTTCTTACGGGGGGACGTAACCTACGAGCAGTACTTC.